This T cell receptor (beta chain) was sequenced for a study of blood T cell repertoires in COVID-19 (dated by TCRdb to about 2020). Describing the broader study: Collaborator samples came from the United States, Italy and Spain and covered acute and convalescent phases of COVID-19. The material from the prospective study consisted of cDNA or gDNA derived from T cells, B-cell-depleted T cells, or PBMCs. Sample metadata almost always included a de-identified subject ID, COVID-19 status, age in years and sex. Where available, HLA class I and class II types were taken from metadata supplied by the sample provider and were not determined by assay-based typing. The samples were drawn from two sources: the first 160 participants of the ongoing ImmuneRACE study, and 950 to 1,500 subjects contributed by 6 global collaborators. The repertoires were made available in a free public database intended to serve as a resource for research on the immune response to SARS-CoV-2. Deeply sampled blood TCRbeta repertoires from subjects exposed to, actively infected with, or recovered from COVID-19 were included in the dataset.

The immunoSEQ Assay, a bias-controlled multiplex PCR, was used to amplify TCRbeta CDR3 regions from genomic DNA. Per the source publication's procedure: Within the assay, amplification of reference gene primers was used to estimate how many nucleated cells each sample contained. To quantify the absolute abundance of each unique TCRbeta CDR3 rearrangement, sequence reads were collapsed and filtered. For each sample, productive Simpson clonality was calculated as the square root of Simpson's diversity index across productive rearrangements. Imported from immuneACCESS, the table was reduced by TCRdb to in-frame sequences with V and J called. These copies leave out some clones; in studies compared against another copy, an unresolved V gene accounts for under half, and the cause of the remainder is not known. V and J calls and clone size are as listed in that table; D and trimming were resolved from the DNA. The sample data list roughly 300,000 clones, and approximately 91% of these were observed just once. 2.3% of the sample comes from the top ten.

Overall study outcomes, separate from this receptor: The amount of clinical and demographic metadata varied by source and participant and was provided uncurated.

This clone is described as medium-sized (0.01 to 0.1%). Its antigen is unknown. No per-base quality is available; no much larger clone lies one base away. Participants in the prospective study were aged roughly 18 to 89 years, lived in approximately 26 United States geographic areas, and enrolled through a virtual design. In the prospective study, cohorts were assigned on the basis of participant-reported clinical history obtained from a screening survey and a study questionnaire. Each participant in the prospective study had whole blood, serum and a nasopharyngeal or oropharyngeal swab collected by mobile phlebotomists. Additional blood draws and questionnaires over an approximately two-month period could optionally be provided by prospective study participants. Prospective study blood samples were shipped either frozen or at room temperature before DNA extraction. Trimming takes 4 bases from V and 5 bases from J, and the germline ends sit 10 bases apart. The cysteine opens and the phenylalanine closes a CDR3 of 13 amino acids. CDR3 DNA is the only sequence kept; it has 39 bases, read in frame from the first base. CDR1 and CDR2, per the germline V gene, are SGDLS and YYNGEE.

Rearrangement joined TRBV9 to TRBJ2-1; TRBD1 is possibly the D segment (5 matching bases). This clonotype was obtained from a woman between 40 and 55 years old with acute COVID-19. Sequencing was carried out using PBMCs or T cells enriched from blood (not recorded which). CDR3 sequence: CASSMSRDNEQFF. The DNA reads TGTGCCAGCAGCATGAGCAGGGACAATGAGCAGTTCTTC.